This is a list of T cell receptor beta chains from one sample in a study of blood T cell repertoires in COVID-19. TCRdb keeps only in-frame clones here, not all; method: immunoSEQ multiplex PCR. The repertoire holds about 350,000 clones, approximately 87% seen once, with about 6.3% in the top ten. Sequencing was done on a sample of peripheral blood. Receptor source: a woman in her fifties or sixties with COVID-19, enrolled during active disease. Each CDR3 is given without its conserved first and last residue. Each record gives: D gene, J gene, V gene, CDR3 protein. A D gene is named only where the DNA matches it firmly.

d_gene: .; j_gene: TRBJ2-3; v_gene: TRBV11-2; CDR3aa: ASSLGGTGDQVTQY
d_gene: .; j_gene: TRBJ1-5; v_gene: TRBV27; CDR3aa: ASSLRGTINQPQH
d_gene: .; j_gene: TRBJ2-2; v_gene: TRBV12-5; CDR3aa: ASGLVRQDTGELF
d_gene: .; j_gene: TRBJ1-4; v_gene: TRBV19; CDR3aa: ASRRGTANEKLF
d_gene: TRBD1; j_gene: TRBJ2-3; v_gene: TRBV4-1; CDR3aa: ASSGTGDTDTQY
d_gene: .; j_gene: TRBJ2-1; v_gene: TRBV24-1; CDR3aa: ATSVRGNEQF
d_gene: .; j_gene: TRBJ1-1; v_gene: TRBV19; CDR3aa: ASSISSLGVWEPGRMNTEAF
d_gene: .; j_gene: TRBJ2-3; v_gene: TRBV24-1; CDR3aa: ARTEGGSTDTQY
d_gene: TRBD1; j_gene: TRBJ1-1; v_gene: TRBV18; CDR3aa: ASSPLAGQGVNTEAF
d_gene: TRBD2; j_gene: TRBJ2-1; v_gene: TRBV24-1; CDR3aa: ATSDVTSGRAGEQF
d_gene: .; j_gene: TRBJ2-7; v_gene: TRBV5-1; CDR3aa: ASSSQGLIYEQY
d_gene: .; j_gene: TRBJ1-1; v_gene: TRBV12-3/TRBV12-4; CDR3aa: ASSFAVNTEAF
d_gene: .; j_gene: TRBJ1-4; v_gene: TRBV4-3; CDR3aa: ASSPSAFGDEKLF
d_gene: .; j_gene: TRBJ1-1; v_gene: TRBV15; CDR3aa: ATSRDSPGSRGAF
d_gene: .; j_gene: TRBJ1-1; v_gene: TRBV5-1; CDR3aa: ASSARTAHTEAF
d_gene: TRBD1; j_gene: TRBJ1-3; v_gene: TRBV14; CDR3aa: ASSQDSGQGNTIY
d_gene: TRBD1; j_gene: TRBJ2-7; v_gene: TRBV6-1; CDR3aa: ASSEVGDRGDEQY
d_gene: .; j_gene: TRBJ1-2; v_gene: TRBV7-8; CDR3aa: ASSFSGLPPANGYT
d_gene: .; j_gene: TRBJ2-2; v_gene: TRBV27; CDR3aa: ASMVQRFTGELF
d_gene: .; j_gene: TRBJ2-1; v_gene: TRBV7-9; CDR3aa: ASSSFSGGYNEQF
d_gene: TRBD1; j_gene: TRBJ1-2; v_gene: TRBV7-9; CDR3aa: ASSSPDRGKNYGYT
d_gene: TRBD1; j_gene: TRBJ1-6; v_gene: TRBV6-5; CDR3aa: ATSGGYNSPLH
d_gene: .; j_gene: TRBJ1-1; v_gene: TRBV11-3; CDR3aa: ASSLDVLPGTQNTEAF
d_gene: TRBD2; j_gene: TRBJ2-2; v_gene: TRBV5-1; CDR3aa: ASSLGLAGERELF
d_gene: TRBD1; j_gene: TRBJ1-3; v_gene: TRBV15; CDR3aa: ATSRLGTAGNTIY
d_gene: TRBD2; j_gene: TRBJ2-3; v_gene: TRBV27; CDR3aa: ASSPPAGGADTQY
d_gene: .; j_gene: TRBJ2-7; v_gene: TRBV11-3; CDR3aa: ASSSRTRPYEQY
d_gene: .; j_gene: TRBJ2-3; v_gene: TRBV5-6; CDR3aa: ASSLDLKGDTQY
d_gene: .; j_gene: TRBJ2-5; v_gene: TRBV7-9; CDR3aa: ASSPGARAGGETQY
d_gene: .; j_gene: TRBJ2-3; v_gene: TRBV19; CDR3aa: ASSISSGDTQY
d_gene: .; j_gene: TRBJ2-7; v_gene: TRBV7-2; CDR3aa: ASSHQTGFREQY
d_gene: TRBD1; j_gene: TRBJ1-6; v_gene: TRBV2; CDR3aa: ASRAWTGVNSPLH
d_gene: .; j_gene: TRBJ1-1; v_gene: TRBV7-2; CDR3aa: ASSSRGARGNTEAF
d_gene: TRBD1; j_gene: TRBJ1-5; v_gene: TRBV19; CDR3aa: ASSIVMGQRNIDQPQH
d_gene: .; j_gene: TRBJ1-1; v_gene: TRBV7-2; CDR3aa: ASSFKGGEITEAF
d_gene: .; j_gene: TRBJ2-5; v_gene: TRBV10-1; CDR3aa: ASSVSGQETQY
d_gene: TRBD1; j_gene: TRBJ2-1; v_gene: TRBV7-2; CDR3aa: ASSLDGQGADEQF
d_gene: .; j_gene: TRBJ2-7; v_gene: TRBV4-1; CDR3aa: ASSHWDTGYEQY
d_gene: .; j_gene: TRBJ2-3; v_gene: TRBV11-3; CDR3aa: ASSLGIGQYTDTQY
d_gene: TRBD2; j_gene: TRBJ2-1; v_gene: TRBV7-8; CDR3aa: ASSLPRSAGGPKF
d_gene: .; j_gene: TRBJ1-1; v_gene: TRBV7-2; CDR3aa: ASSRTQVNTEAF
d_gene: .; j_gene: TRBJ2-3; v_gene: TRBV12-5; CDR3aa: ASGFIGTDTQY
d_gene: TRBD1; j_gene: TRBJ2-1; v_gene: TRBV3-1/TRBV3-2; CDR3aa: ASSQAGQGSRNEQF